The 20 T cell receptor beta chains reported below all come from one sample, sequenced in a study of shared clonotypes between healthy human individuals. Only in-frame clones appear in the TCRdb table, and some are missing; sequencing was by immunoSEQ multiplex PCR. The sample shows 1,100,000 or so clones, approximately 78% of them seen only once. The sample consisted of memory CD4+ T cells from PBMCs. Subset denoted: CD45RA-negative fraction. The receptors were sampled from a young man in good health. Some clones in this sample may be carry-over from other donors' samples.

The rearrangement uses TRBV7-8 and TRBJ2-5; 8 nucleotides line up with TRBD2. The V and J ends lost 5 bases and 5 bases, in that order; junction bases with no gene match: 7. Germline V gives CDR1 SGHVS, CDR2 FQNEAQ. This CDR3 has 14 amino acids. In DNA form, the CDR3 reads TGTGCCAGCAGCCCCGGGACTAGTCGGGAGACCCAGTACTTC. Translated: CASSPGTSRETQYF.

The rearrangement uses TRBV7-9 and TRBJ2-7; 8 bases are a match to TRBD1. J lost 6 bases, V lost 1 base, and 11 bases had no gene match. There are 16 residues in the CDR3. CDR1 is SEHNR and CDR2 is FQNEAQ in the germline V gene (reference sequence). The CDR3 loop reads CASSLGGRTGTLEQYF. In DNA, the CDR3 is TGTGCCAGCAGCTTAGGAGGTCGGACAGGGACACTCGAGCAGTACTTC.

This clone was detected only a few times. V is TRBV11-2 and J is TRBJ2-7; 10 nucleotides match TRBD1. The V and J ends lost 5 bases and 6 bases, in that order; junction bases with no gene match: 7. CDR3 length: 14 residues. Germline loops: CDR1 SGHAT, CDR2 FQNNGV. CDR3: CASSPGTGEAEQYF. The CDR3 bases are TGTGCCAGCAGCCCGGGGACAGGGGAGGCCGAGCAGTACTTC.

Points on this clone: The sample holds other DNA sequences that translate to the same CDR3. The rearrangement joins TRBV2 to TRBJ2-1; D uncertain. Trimming took off 6 bases at V and 3 bases at J, with 3 bases between the two ends. CDR3 size: 11 residues. CDR1 and CDR2 (germline): SNHLY, FYNNEI. CDR3 sequence (DNA): TGTGCCAGCAGAGTCTACAATGAGCAGTTCTTC. This gives the protein CASRVYNEQFF.

The gene calls are TRBV4-3 and TRBJ2-1, with TRBD1 identical over 8 bases. Unmatched junction bases numbered 8, after V lost 3 bases and J lost 4 bases. Germline CDR1 reads LGHNA; CDR2 reads YSLEER. The length of the CDR3 is 16 residues. CDR3 in amino acids: CASSQEPGQVYNEQFF. The CDR3, as DNA: TGCGCCAGCAGCCAGGAACCGGGACAGGTTTACAATGAGCAGTTCTTC.

The chain combines TRBV28 with TRBJ2-7, with a possible D match to TRBD2 (5 bases). With 3 bases removed from V and 7 bases from J, the gap between germline ends came to 10 bases. The germline CDR1 and CDR2 sequences are MDHEN and SYDVKM. The CDR3 totals 12 residues. The CDR3 sequence: CASSFKGGEQYF. Written as DNA, the CDR3 is TGTGCCAGCAGTTTCAAGGGCGGGGAGCAGTACTTC.

This clone was seen only once. This chain links TRBV5-1 with TRBJ1-4, with unresolved D. CDR1 and CDR2 (germline): SGHRS, YFSETQ. Deletions cut 0 bases from V and 8 bases from J, with 14 bases between. The CDR3 is made up of 15 amino acids. This CDR3 is CASSLAPLSGEKLFF. Here the CDR3 DNA reads TGCGCCAGCAGCTTGGCCCCCTTATCAGGCGAAAAACTGTTTTTT.

This rearrangement joins TRBV4-2 to TRBJ1-4; a weak D match, TRBD1 (6 bases). The CDR3 has 17 amino acids. Per germline, CDR1 LGHNA and CDR2 YNFKEQ. Trimming stripped 0 bases from V and 7 bases from J, with 18 bases between. The CDR3 here is CASSQDGSRGGFEKLFF. The CDR3 nucleotides are TGTGCCAGCAGCCAAGATGGGAGCCGGGGGGGCTTTGAAAAACTGTTTTTT.

The chain recombines TRBV4-1 with TRBJ1-4; D perhaps matches TRBD1 (5 bases). V was pared by 4 bases and J by 6 bases, with 12 bases between. CDR1 and CDR2 from the germline V gene are MGHRA and YSYEKL. This CDR3 is built from 14 residues. CDR3 coding DNA: TGCGCCAGCAGCCCCCCCGGGGGGGATGAAAAACTGTTTTTT. This gives the protein CASSPPGGDEKLFF.

This clone was recorded only once. The V gene is TRBV28, the J gene TRBJ2-5; 13 bases are shared with TRBD2. J was trimmed by 3 bases and V by 8 bases; bases with no gene match: 0. The CDR3 extends over 13 amino acids. Germline V gives CDR1 MDHEN, CDR2 SYDVKM. The CDR3 loop is CASGTSGEETQYF. The CDR3, as DNA: TGTGCCAGCGGGACTAGCGGGGAAGAGACCCAGTACTTC. Variable domain in full (rest from reference TRBV28 and TRBJ2-5): DVKVTQSSRYLVKRTGEKVFLECVQDMDHENMFWYRQDPGLGLRLIYFSYDVKMKEKGDIPEGYSVSREKKERFSLILESASTNQTSMYLCASGTSGEETQYFGPGTRLLVL.

The chain combines TRBV27 with TRBJ2-1; 11 bases are shared with TRBD2. Germline V gene sequence: CDR1 MNHEY, CDR2 SMNVEV (reference sequence). There are 17 residues in the CDR3. Losses at the gene ends were 7 bases for V and 2 bases for J; bases not matched to a gene: 10. Here the CDR3 reads CASTTTTSGRTYNEQFF. For the CDR3, the DNA is TGTGCCAGCACGACAACTACTAGCGGGAGAACCTACAATGAGCAGTTCTTC.

The chain recombines TRBV28 with TRBJ1-4; D is perhaps TRBD1 (5 bases). Trimming took off 6 bases at V and 10 bases at J, with 18 bases between the two ends. Germline lookup yields CDR1 MDHEN and CDR2 SYDVKM. The CDR3 length is 14 residues. The CDR3: CASSRDASSGKLFF. As DNA, the CDR3 is TGTGCCAGCAGCCGGGACGCCAGCAGTGGAAAACTGTTTTTT.

The chain recombines TRBV6-4 with TRBJ2-1; D might be TRBD1 or TRBD2, each matching 5 bases. CDR1 and CDR2 (germline): MRHNA, SNTAGT. The ends were cut back, 7 bases at V and 1 base at J, with 20 bases in the middle. There are 17 residues in the CDR3. The CDR3 nucleotides are TGTGCCAGCAATCCCGGGACCTCCAGCTTATCCTACAATGAGCAGTTCTTC. Its translation: CASNPGTSSLSYNEQFF.

The CDR3, as DNA: TGTGCCAGCAGTTCTAACCGACAGGGTGATGAAAAACTGTTTTTT. Amino acids: CASSSNRQGDEKLFF. The chain joins TRBV28 to TRBJ1-4; 7 nucleotides match TRBD1. V gave up 4 bases and J gave up 6 bases; unmatched junction bases: 8. This CDR3 spans 15 amino acids. Germline CDR1 is MDHEN and CDR2 is SYDVKM.

The rearrangement links TRBV7-7 to TRBJ1-6; D gene ambiguous. CDR1 is SSHAT, CDR2 FNYEAQ, per germline (reference sequence). CDR3 size: 13 residues. Trimming removed 3 bases at V and 7 bases at J, with 7 bases between. The CDR3 DNA is TGTGCCAGCAGCTTGATGGAGAATTCACCCCTCCACTTT. It specifies CASSLMENSPLHF.

The count of this clone is one. This chain uses TRBV28 with TRBJ2-1, with a possible D match to TRBD2 (6 bases). CDR3 length: 15 amino acids. Germline V gene lookup returns CDR1 MDHEN and CDR2 SYDVKM. The V and J ends lost 3 bases and 6 bases respectively, with 15 bases between them. The CDR3 DNA follows: TGTGCCAGCAGTTTGTCCGGGAGAATAGGCAATGAGCAGTTCTTC. This gives the protein CASSLSGRIGNEQFF.

J is TRBJ2-1 and V is TRBV7-7; maybe TRBD1 (6 bases). V lost 3 bases, J lost 7 bases, and 13 bases lay in between. This CDR3 has 14 amino acids. Germline CDR1 is SSHAT and CDR2 is FNYEAQ (reference sequence). CDR3 region: CASSLGTSVNEQFF. The CDR3 bases are TGTGCCAGCAGCTTGGGGACATCCGTAAATGAGCAGTTCTTC.

The rearrangement links TRBV28 to TRBJ1-2; 7 bases line up with TRBD1. V shed 5 bases, J shed 4 bases, and the junction held 7 bases outside the gene matches. The germline V gene encodes CDR1 MDHEN and CDR2 SYDVKM. The CDR3 length is 14 residues. For the CDR3, the DNA is TGTGCCAGCAGTCCACTGGGACAGCTCTATGGCTACACCTTC. This sequence encodes CASSPLGQLYGYTF.

This chain uses TRBV4-2 with TRBJ2-7, with 7 nucleotides matching TRBD2. Germline V gene lookup returns CDR1 LGHNA and CDR2 YNFKEQ. The CDR3 is 17 residues long. V lost 0 bases, J lost 0 bases, and 8 bases stayed unmatched. The CDR3 nucleotides read TGTGCCAGCAGCCAAGATAGAAGCGGGACTCGCTCCTACGAGCAGTACTTC. This encodes CASSQDRSGTRSYEQYF.

The V call is TRBV7-8, the J call TRBJ2-3; no definite D call. Germline V gene sequence: CDR1 SGHVS, CDR2 FQNEAQ. This CDR3 has 16 residues. V was clipped by 4 bases and J by 0 bases, with 14 bases between them. The CDR3 loop reads CASSYRAPASTDTQYF. In nucleotides, the CDR3 is TGTGCCAGCAGCTACCGGGCCCCGGCCAGCACAGATACGCAGTATTTT.